These T cell receptor beta chains were read from a single sample in a study of blood T cell repertoires in COVID-19. Profiling relied on immunoSEQ multiplex PCR, and the TCRdb table lists in-frame clones only, not all of them. The sample includes around 70,000 clones, approximately 84% seen only once; the top ten take about 37%. Material for sequencing was peripheral blood. Receptor source: a man aged 65 to 79 with acute or convalescent COVID-19. Both conserved end residues are part of each CDR3. D genes are given only for firm matches. The size entry is marked missing in some rows and otherwise reads once, few, many or a size class.

cdr3_length: 16
v_call: TRBV2
d_call: .
j_call: TRBJ2-1
clone_size: once
cdr3_nt: TGTGCCAGCAGTGGGCATGGGGTGCTAGCTGGCAATGAGCAGTTCTTC
cdr3_aa: CASSGHGVLAGNEQFF

cdr3_length: 16
v_call: TRBV19
d_call: TRBD2
j_call: TRBJ2-1
clone_size: .
cdr3_nt: TGTGCCAGTAGTATGGAGGATAGCGGGAGATCGGGTAAAGAGTTCTTC
cdr3_aa: CASSMEDSGRSGKEFF

cdr3_length: 12
v_call: TRBV12-5
d_call: .
j_call: TRBJ1-1
clone_size: .
cdr3_nt: TGTGCTAGTGGTTTCGGACTCACTGAAGCTTTCTTT
cdr3_aa: CASGFGLTEAFF

cdr3_length: 15
v_call: TRBV11-3
d_call: .
j_call: TRBJ2-5
clone_size: once
cdr3_nt: TGTGCCAGCAGCTTAAGACCCGGGACACAAGAGACCCAGTACTTC
cdr3_aa: CASSLRPGTQETQYF

cdr3_length: 13
v_call: TRBV5-4
d_call: .
j_call: TRBJ2-7
clone_size: .
cdr3_nt: TGTGCCAGCAGCTTGGACCAGCGATCGGAGCAGTACTTC
cdr3_aa: CASSLDQRSEQYF

cdr3_length: 16
v_call: TRBV19
d_call: .
j_call: TRBJ1-4
clone_size: .
cdr3_nt: TGTGCCAGTAGCATTACCGGACAGCGGCTTAGTAAAAAACTGTTTTTT
cdr3_aa: CASSITGQRLSKKLFF

cdr3_length: 17
v_call: TRBV5-1
d_call: TRBD2
j_call: TRBJ2-2
clone_size: .
cdr3_nt: TGCGCCAGCTTCCGCGGGCTGGGACTATCGAACACCGGGGAGCTGTTTTTT
cdr3_aa: CASFRGLGLSNTGELFF

cdr3_length: 15
v_call: TRBV6-5
d_call: .
j_call: TRBJ2-3
clone_size: few
cdr3_nt: TGTGCCAGCAGTTCAGGGGGGCTTGGCACAGATACGCAGTATTTT
cdr3_aa: CASSSGGLGTDTQYF

cdr3_length: 15
v_call: TRBV5-1
d_call: TRBD1
j_call: TRBJ1-4
clone_size: .
cdr3_nt: TGCGCCAGCAGCTTGGCGGACAGGGGCAGTGAAAAACTGTTTTTT
cdr3_aa: CASSLADRGSEKLFF

cdr3_length: 16
v_call: TRBV4-2
d_call: .
j_call: TRBJ2-3
clone_size: .
cdr3_nt: TGTGCCAGCAGCCGGGTTGGGGACTCCTACACAGATACGCAGTATTTT
cdr3_aa: CASSRVGDSYTDTQYF

cdr3_length: 13
v_call: TRBV11-2
d_call: .
j_call: TRBJ1-1
clone_size: .
cdr3_nt: TGTGCCAGCAGCTTAGCCGGGGGGACTGAAGCTTTCTTT
cdr3_aa: CASSLAGGTEAFF